This entry describes one T cell receptor (beta chain). It has no known antigen specificity. Per-base quality was not reported, and no clone a single base away is much larger than it. Other DNA variants within this sample encode the same CDR3. Participants in the prospective study were aged roughly 18 to 90 years, lived in 20 to 25 United States geographic areas, and enrolled through a virtual design. In the prospective study, participants were assigned to cohorts based on the clinical history participants reported in a screening survey and a study questionnaire. Exposed participants had been in contact with someone with a PCR-confirmed or clinician-diagnosed COVID-19 case within 2 weeks of study entry. Each participant in the prospective study had whole blood, serum and a nasopharyngeal or oropharyngeal swab collected by mobile phlebotomists. Prospective study participants could optionally give additional blood draws and questionnaires over a roughly 2-month period. Before DNA extraction, prospective study blood samples were shipped either frozen or at room temperature.

The germline ends are 10 bases apart after V is trimmed by 3 bases and J by 2 bases. The germline V gene (reference sequence) sets CDR1 to LNHDA and CDR2 to SQIVND. From its cysteine to its phenylalanine, the CDR3 spans 14 amino acids. The DNA shown is the 42-base CDR3, in frame from base 1. This sample was included in a study of blood T cell repertoires in COVID-19 (dated by TCRdb to the early 2020s). A note on the overall study: The collaborator samples originated in the United States, Italy and Spain and spanned the acute and convalescent phases of COVID-19. The material from the prospective study consisted of cDNA or gDNA derived from T cells, B-cell-depleted T cells, or PBMCs. Subjects who had been exposed to COVID-19, were actively infected with it, or had recovered from it provided the deeply sampled blood TCRbeta repertoires that made up the dataset. The repertoires were made available in a free public database intended to serve as a resource for research on the immune response to SARS-CoV-2. Samples came from the ongoing ImmuneRACE study (first 160 participants) plus 1,254 subjects from 6 global collaborators. Nearly every sample came with metadata listing a de-identified subject ID, COVID-19 status, age in years and sex. Where available, HLA class I and class II types were obtained from metadata supplied by the sample provider rather than from assay-based typing. General conclusions and limits of the study: The amount of clinical and demographic metadata varied by source and participant and was provided uncurated.

TCRbeta CDR3 regions were amplified from genomic DNA by means of the immunoSEQ Assay, a bias-controlled multiplex PCR. Per the source publication's procedure: The number of nucleated cells in each sample was estimated from the amplification of reference gene primers within the assay. Sequence reads were collapsed and filtered to measure the absolute abundance of every unique TCRbeta CDR3 rearrangement. For each sample, productive Simpson clonality was calculated as the square root of Simpson's diversity index over productive rearrangements. Sourced from immuneACCESS, this table was stored by TCRdb with only in-frame sequences that have V and J called. A share of the clones is absent; for the studies checked, an unresolved V gene accounts for under half, and the remainder has no known explanation. That table is the source of V, J and clone size, and D and trimming were worked out from the DNA. The sample table shows roughly 150,000 clones, and over 70% are seen once. More than 4.5% of the sample is held by the ten biggest clonotypes.

The rearranged segments are TRBV19 and TRBJ1-1; the D gene cannot be resolved reliably. The material sequenced was PBMCs or T cells enriched from blood (not recorded which). The clonotype comes from an older man who had been exposed to COVID-19. The sequence in DNA is TGTGCCAGTAGTATCGGAGTCTTTAACACTGAAGCTTTCTTT. It specifies CASSIGVFNTEAFF.